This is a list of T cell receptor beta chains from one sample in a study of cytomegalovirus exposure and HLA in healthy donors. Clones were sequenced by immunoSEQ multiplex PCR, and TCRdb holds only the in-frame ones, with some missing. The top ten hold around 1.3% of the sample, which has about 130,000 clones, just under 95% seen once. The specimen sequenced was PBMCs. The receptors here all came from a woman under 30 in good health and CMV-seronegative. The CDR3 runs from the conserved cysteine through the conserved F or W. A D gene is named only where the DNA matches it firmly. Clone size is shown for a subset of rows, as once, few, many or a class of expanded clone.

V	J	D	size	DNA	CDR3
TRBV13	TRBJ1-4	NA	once	TGTGCCAGCAGGCCCCAGGGGAGTGGTGAAAAACTGTTTTTT	CASRPQGSGEKLFF
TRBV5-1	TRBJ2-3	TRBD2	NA	TGCGCCAGCAGCTCCGGGACTAGCGAATCCTCAGATACGCAGTATTTT	CASSSGTSESSDTQYF
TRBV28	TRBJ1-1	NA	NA	TGTGCCAGCAGGGGGGGGACTGAAGCTTTCTTT	CASRGGTEAFF
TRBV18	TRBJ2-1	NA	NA	TGTGCCAGCTCACCACCAACGGGGGTGCGCGATGAGCAGTTCTTC	CASSPPTGVRDEQFF
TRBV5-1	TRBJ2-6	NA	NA	TGCGCCAGCAGCTTGTCGTTCGGGGAAGGGGCCAACGTCCTGACTTTC	CASSLSFGEGANVLTF
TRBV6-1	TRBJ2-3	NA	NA	TGTGCCAGCTGGAGGGGGGGATATGCCACAGATACGCAGTATTTT	CASWRGGYATDTQYF
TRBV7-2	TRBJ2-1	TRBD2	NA	TGTGCCAGCAGCGCGGCTAGCGGGAAGTACAATGAGCAGTTCTTC	CASSAASGKYNEQFF
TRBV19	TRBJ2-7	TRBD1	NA	TGTGCCACTACCTCCGGACAGGGACCCTACTACGAGCAGTACTTC	CATTSGQGPYYEQYF
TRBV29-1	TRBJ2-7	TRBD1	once	TGCAGCGTAAGGACAGGGGGTAGCTCCTACGAGCAGTACTTC	CSVRTGGSSYEQYF
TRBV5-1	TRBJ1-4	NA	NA	TGCGCCAGCAGCTTGGTTAACGGGGGTAATGAAAAACTGTTTTTT	CASSLVNGGNEKLFF
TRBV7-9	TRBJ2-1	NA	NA	TGTGCCAGCAGCTCCCCAGCGCCGCCTTACAATGAGCAGTTCTTC	CASSSPAPPYNEQFF
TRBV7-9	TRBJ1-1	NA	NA	TGTGCTACCTCGGTGGGGGGCACTGAAGCTTTCTTT	CATSVGGTEAFF
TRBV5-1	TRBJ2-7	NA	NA	TGCGCCAGCACACGGGACATAAACTACGAGCAGTACTTC	CASTRDINYEQYF
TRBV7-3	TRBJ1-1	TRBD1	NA	TGTGCCAGCAGGGAGCCGGGACAGGGGGCGTCAGAGGAAGCTTTCTTT	CASREPGQGASEEAFF
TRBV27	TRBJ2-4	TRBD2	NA	TGTGCCAGCAGTCACGGACTAGCGGGAGTTAAAAACATTCAGTACTTC	CASSHGLAGVKNIQYF
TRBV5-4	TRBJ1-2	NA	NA	TGTGCCAGCAGCATAAAGGGGAACCTTTACACCTTC	CASSIKGNLYTF
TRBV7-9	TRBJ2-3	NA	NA	TGTGCCAGCAGCTTCAGACCCCGGGGGTCTGGCACAGATACGCAGTATTTT	CASSFRPRGSGTDTQYF
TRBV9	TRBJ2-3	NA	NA	TGTGCCAGCAGCGAGGGGGGGGACACGACCACAGATACGCAGTATTTT	CASSEGGDTTTDTQYF
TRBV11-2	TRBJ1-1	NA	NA	TGTGCCAGCAGCGTTCGGGAGGACACTGAAGCTTTCTTT	CASSVREDTEAFF
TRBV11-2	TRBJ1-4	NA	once	TGTGCCAGCAGCTTACCGGGACAACTTAATGAAAAACTGTTTTTT	CASSLPGQLNEKLFF
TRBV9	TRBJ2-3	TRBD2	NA	TGTGCCAGCAGCGTTTCAGCGGGGGCCACAGATACGCAGTATTTT	CASSVSAGATDTQYF
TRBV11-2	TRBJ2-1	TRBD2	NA	TGTGCCAGCAGCTTGTACACAGGACTAGCGGGAGACAATGAGCAGTTCTTC	CASSLYTGLAGDNEQFF
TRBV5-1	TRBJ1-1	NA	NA	TGCGCCAGCAGTCGGGGGATGAACACTGAAGCTTTCTTT	CASSRGMNTEAFF